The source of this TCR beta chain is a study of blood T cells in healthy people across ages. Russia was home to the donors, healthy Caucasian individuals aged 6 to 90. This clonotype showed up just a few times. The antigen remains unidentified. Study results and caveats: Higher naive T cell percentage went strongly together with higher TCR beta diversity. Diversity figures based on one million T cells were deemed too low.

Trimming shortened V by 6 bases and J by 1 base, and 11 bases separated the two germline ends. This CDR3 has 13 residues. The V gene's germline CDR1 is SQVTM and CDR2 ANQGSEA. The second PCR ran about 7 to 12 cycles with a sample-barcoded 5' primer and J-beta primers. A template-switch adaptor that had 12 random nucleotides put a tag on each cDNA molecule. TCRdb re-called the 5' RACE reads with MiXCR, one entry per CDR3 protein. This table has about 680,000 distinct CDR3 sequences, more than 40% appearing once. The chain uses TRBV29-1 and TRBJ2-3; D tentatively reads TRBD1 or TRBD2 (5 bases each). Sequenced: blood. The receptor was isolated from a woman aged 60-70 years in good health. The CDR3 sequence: CSVSGTGTDTQYF. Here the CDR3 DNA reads TGCAGCGTCTCCGGGACCGGCACAGATACGCAGTATTTT.